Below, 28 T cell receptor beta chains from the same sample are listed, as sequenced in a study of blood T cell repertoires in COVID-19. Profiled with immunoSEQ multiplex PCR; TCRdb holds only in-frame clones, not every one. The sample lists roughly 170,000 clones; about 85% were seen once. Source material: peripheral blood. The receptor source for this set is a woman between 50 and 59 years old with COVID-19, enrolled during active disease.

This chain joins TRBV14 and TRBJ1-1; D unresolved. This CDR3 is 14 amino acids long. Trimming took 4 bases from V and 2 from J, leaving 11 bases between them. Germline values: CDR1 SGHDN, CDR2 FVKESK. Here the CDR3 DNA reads TGTGCCAGCAGCCCGAGAGTGGTTAACACTGAAGCTTTCTTT. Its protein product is CASSPRVVNTEAFF.

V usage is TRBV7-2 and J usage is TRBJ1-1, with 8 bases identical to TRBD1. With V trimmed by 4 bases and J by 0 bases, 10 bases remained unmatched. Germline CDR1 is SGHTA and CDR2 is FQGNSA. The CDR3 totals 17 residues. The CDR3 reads CASSWGGTGNLNTEAFF. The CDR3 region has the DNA TGTGCCAGCAGCTGGGGGGGGACAGGTAACCTGAACACTGAAGCTTTCTTT.

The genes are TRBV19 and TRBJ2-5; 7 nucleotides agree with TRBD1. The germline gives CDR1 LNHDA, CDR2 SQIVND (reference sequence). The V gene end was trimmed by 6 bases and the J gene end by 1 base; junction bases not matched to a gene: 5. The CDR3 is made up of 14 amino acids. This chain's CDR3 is CASREGTAQETQYF. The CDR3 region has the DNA TGTGCCAGTAGGGAAGGGACAGCCCAAGAGACCCAGTACTTC.

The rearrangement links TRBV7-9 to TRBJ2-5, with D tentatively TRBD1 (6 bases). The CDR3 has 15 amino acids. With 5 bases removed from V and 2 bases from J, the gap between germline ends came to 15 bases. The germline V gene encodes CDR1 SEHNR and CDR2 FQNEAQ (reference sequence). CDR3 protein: CASSPRGAPQETQYF. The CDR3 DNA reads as TGTGCCAGCAGCCCCAGGGGCGCCCCACAAGAGACCCAGTACTTC. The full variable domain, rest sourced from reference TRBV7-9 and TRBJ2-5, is DTGVSQNPRHKITKRGQNVTFRCDPISEHNRLYWYRQTLGQGPEFLTYFQNEAQLEKSRLLSDRFSAERPKGSFSTLEIQRTEQGDSAMYLCASSPRGAPQETQYFGPGTRLLVL.

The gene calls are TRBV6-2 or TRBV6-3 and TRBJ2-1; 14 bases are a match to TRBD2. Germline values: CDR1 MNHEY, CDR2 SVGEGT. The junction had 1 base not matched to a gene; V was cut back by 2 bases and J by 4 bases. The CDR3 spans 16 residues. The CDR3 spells CASSYGTSGGYNEQFF. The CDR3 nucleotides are TGTGCCAGCAGTTACGGGACTAGCGGGGGTTACAATGAGCAGTTCTTC.

CDR3 residues: CASSLRRADTQYF. CDR3 nucleotides: TGCGCCAGCAGCTTGCGTAGAGCAGATACGCAGTATTTT. V gene TRBV5-1 combines with J gene TRBJ2-3; D remains ambiguous. CDR1 SGHRS and CDR2 YFSETQ come from the germline V gene. This CDR3 contains 13 residues. V dropped 1 base and J dropped 4 bases, with 7 bases sitting between them.

CDR3: CASRRAQTGREQYF. CDR3 nucleotide sequence: TGTGCCAGCAGGCGAGCCCAGACAGGACGGGAGCAGTACTTC. The V gene is TRBV6-5, the J gene TRBJ2-7; TRBD1 is a possible D gene (6 bases). The CDR3 extends over 14 amino acids. Trimming stripped 6 bases from V and 7 bases from J, with 19 bases between. Per the germline V gene, CDR1 is MNHEY and CDR2 is SVGAGI.

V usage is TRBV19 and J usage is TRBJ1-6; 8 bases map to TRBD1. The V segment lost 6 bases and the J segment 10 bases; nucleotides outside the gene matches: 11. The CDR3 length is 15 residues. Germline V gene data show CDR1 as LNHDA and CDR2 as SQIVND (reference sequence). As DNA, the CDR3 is TGTGCCAGTAGCGGGATAACAGGGGGGGGATCACCCCTCCACTTT. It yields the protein CASSGITGGGSPLHF.

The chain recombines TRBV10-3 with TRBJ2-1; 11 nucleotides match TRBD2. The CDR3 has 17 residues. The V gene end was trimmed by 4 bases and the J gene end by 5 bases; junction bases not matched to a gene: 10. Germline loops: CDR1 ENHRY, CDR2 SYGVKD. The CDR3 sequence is CAISVMPGTSGNNEQFF. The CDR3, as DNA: TGTGCCATCAGTGTAATGCCCGGGACTAGCGGTAACAATGAGCAGTTCTTC.

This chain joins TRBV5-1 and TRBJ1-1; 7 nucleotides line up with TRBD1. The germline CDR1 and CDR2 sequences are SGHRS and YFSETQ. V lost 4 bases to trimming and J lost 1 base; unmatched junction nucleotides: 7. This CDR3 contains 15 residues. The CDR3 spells CASSLRTGGNTEAFF. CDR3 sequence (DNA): TGCGCCAGCAGCCTACGGACAGGAGGGAACACTGAAGCTTTCTTT.

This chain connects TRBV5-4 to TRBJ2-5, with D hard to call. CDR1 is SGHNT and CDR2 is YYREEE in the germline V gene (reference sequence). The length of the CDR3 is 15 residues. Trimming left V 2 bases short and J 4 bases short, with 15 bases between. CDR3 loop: CASSLQPGPGETQYF. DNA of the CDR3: TGTGCCAGCAGCTTACAACCGGGTCCCGGAGAGACCCAGTACTTC.

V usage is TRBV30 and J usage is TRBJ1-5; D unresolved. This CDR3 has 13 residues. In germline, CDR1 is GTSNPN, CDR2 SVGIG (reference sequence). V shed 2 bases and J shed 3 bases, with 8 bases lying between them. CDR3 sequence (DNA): TGTGCCTGGAGTCCCGGGTTCAATCAGCCCCAGCATTTT. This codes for CAWSPGFNQPQHF.

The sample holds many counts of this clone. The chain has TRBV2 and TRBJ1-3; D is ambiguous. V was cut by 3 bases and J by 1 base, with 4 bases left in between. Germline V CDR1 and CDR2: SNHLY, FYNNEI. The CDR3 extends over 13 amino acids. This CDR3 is CASSDTSGNTIYF. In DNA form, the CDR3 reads TGTGCCAGCAGTGACACATCTGGAAACACCATATATTTT.

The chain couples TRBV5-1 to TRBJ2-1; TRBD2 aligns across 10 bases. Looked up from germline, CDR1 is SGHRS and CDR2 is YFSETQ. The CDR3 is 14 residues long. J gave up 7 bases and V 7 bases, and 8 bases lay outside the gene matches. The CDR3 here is CASESGGAGNEQFF. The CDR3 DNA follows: TGCGCCAGCGAAAGCGGGGGGGCCGGGAATGAGCAGTTCTTC. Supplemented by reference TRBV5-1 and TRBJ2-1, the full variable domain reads KAGVTQTPRYLIKTRGQQVTLSCSPISGHRSVSWYQQTPGQGLQFLFEYFSETQRNKGNFPGRFSGRQFSNSRSEMNVSTLELGDSALYLCASESGGAGNEQFFGPGTRLTVL.

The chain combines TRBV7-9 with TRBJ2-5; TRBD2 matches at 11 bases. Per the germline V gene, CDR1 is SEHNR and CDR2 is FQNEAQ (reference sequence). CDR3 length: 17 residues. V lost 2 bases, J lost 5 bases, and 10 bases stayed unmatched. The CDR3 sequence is CASSLSASGGYWETQYF. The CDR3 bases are TGTGCCAGCAGCTTAAGCGCTAGCGGGGGGTACTGGGAGACCCAGTACTTC.

CDR3 DNA sequence: TGTGCCAGCAGCTCGGGACATCTCTACACTGAAGCTTTCTTT. As protein: CASSSGHLYTEAFF. This rearrangement joins TRBV5-6 to TRBJ1-1, with a weak D call TRBD1 (6 bases). CDR1 and CDR2 (germline): SGHDT, YYEEEE. CDR3 size: 14 residues. The ends were cut back, 3 bases at V and 3 bases at J, with 12 bases in the middle.

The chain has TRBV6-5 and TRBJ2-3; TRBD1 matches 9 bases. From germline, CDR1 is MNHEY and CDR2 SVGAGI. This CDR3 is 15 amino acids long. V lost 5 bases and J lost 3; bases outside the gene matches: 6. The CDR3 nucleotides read TGTGCCAGCAGTCCCCGGGACAGGGCGACAGATACGCAGTATTTT. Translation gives CASSPRDRATDTQYF.

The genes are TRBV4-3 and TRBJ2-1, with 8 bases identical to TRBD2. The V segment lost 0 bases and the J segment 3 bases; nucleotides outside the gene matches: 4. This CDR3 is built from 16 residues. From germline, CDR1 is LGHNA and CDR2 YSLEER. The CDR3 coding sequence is TGCGCCAGCAGCCAAGAAGGTAGCGGGGACTACAATGAGCAGTTCTTC. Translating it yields CASSQEGSGDYNEQFF.

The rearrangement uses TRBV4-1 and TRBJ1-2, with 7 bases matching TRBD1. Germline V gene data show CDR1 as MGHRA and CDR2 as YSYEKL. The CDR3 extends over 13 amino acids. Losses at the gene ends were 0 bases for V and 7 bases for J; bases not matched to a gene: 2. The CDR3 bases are TGCGCCAGCAGCCAAGAGACAGGGAGTGGCTACACCTTC. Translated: CASSQETGSGYTF.

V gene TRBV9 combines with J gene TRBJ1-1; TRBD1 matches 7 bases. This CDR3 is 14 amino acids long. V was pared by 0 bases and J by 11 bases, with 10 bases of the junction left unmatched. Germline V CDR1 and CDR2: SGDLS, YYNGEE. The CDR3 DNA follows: TGTGCCAGCAGCGTAGGATCGACAGGGTTTGGGGCTTTCTTT. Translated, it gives CASSVGSTGFGAFF.

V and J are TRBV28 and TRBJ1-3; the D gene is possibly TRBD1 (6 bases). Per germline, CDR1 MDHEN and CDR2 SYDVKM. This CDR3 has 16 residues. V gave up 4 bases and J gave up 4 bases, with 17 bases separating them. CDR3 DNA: TGTGCCAGCAGTTCCGGGGCAGGGGATTCAGGAAACACCATATATTTT. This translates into CASSSGAGDSGNTIYF.

The CDR3 sequence is CASSWGAGGPIEQYF. The CDR3 bases are TGCGCCAGCAGCTGGGGGGCGGGGGGGCCGATCGAGCAGTACTTC. This chain joins TRBV5-1 and TRBJ2-5; 9 nucleotides align to TRBD2. The J call may be incorrect, as the DNA end agrees better with TRBJ2-7. This CDR3 has 15 residues. CDR1 is SGHRS, CDR2 YFSETQ, per germline.

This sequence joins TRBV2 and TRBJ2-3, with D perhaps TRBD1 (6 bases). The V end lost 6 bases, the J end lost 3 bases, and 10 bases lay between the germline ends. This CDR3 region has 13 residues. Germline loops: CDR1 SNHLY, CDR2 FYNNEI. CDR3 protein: CASRPDRTDTQYF. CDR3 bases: TGTGCCAGCAGACCGGACAGAACAGATACGCAGTATTTT. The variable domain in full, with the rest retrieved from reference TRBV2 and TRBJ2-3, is EPEVTQTPSHQVTQMGQEVILRCVPISNHLYFYWYRQILGQKVEFLVSFYNNEISEKSEIFDDQFSVERPDGSNFTLKIRSTKLEDSAMYFCASRPDRTDTQYFGPGTRLTVL.

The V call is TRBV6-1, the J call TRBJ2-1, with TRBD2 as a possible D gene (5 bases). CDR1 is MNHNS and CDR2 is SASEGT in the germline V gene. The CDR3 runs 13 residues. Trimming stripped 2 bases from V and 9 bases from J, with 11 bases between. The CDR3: CASSEIRAGEQFF. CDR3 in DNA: TGTGCCAGCAGTGAAATTAGGGCGGGTGAGCAGTTCTTC.

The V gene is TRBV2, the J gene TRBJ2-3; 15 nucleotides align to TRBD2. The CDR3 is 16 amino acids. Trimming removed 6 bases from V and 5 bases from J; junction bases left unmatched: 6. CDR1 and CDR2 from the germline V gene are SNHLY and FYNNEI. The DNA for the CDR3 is TGTGCCAGCAGCGGACTAGCGGGGGGGCCGGGAGATACGCAGTATTTT. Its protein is CASSGLAGGPGDTQYF.

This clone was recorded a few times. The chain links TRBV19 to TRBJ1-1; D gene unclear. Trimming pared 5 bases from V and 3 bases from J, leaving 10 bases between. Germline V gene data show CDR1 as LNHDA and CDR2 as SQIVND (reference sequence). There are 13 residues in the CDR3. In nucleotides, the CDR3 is TGTGCCAGTAGTCTCGCCCGGGACACTGAAGCTTTCTTT. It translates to CASSLARDTEAFF.

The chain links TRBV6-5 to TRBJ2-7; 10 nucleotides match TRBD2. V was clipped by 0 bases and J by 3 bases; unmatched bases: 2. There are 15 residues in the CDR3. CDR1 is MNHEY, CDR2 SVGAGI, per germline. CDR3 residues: CASSYSTSGNYEQYF. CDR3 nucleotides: TGTGCCAGCAGTTACTCTACTAGCGGGAACTACGAGCAGTACTTC.

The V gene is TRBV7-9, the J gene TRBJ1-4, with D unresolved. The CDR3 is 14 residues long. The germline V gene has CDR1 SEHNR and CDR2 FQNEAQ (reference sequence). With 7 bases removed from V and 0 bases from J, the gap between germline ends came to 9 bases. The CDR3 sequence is CASTDTATNEKLFF. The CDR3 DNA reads TGTGCCAGCACCGACACAGCAACTAATGAAAAACTGTTTTTT.